The 27 T cell receptor beta chains given below trace back to one sample, sequenced in a study of cytomegalovirus exposure and HLA in healthy donors. Libraries were prepared by immunoSEQ multiplex PCR; TCRdb keeps only in-frame clonotypes and omits some of them. The data show some 180,000 clones, with around 86% seen just once and approximately 7% held by the top ten. What was sequenced was PBMCs. These receptors all stem from a man aged 25-45 years in good health and CMV-seropositive.

The CDR3: CASSQDTRRDQPQHF. The CDR3 DNA follows: TGCGCCAGCAGCCAAGATACGAGGAGGGATCAGCCCCAGCATTTT. The chain has TRBV4-1 and TRBJ1-5; no definite D call. There are 15 residues in the CDR3. The V gene lost 0 bases and the J gene lost 5 bases, with 11 bases spanning the gap. CDR1 MGHRA and CDR2 YSYEKL come from the germline V gene.

The chain is built from TRBV25-1 and TRBJ2-5, with D perhaps assigned TRBD1 or TRBD2 (7 bases each). With 5 bases removed from V and 5 bases from J, the gap between germline ends came to 15 bases. The CDR3 is 14 amino acids. CDR1 is MGHDK and CDR2 is SYGVNS in the germline V gene. CDR3 amino acids: CASSLRGGDETQYF. The CDR3 nucleotides are TGTGCCAGCAGTCTCAGGGGGGGCGATGAGACCCAGTACTTC.

This sequence joins TRBV5-1 and TRBJ2-7; possibly TRBD2 for D (6 bases). The CDR3 is made up of 13 amino acids. V was pared by 3 bases and J by 8 bases, with 15 bases between. The V gene's germline CDR1 is SGHRS and CDR2 YFSETQ. CDR3 sequence reads: CASSSEGPRQQYF. CDR3 bases: TGCGCCAGCAGCTCGGAGGGACCTCGACAGCAGTACTTC.

The chain couples TRBV5-6 to TRBJ1-5, with TRBD1 matching over 7 bases. This CDR3 has 14 amino acids. Germline-derived CDR1 and CDR2 are SGHDT and YYEEEE. V shed 1 base and J 7 bases; nucleotides not matched to a gene: 5. The DNA of the CDR3 is TGTGCCAGCAGCTTGCAGGGGGTCAGACAGCCCCAGCATTTT. This codes for CASSLQGVRQPQHF.

This chain links TRBV5-1 with TRBJ2-7, with D perhaps matching TRBD2 (6 bases). This CDR3 is built from 14 residues. The V and J ends lost 2 bases and 0 bases respectively, with 9 bases between them. The germline CDR1 and CDR2 sequences are SGHRS and YFSETQ. CDR3 sequence: CASSFSGYSYEQYF. The CDR3 nucleotides read TGCGCCAGCAGCTTTAGCGGCTACTCCTACGAGCAGTACTTC.

This clone showed up just a few times. V gene TRBV7-3 combines with J gene TRBJ2-3; D perhaps matches TRBD1 (5 bases). Germline CDR1 is SGHTA and CDR2 is FQGTGA. V was pared by 2 bases and J by 6 bases, with 15 bases between. The CDR3 is 15 amino acids. The CDR3 bases are TGTGCCAGCAGCTTAGGCACAGGACCGATGGATACGCAGTATTTT. Translating it yields CASSLGTGPMDTQYF.

The rearrangement uses TRBV5-6 and TRBJ2-1; 12 positions agree with TRBD2. The length of the CDR3 is 17 residues. The J segment lost 7 bases and the V segment lost 2 bases, leaving 10 bases of the junction unmatched. The germline CDR1 and CDR2 sequences are SGHDT and YYEEEE. The CDR3 nucleotides read TGTGCCAGCAGCTTTGGGTTTACGACTAGCGGGGGTAATGAGCAGTTCTTC. Encoded protein: CASSFGFTTSGGNEQFF. Looking up the rest from reference TRBV5-6 and TRBJ2-1 gives the full variable domain: DAGVTQSPTHLIKTRGQQVTLRCSPKSGHDTVSWYQQALGQGPQFIFQYYEEEERQRGNFPDRFSGHQFPNYSSELNVNALLLGDSALYLCASSFGFTTSGGNEQFFGPGTRLTVL.

CDR3 DNA sequence: TGTGCCAGCAGCTTAGCCGGACACAATGAGCAGTTCTTC. This encodes CASSLAGHNEQFF. The rearrangement uses TRBV11-1 and TRBJ2-1, with D hard to call. The CDR3 has 13 amino acids. V lost 0 bases, J lost 5 bases, and 5 bases lay in between. Germline V gene sequence: CDR1 SGHAT, CDR2 FQDESV (reference sequence).

This clone turned up a few times. The gene calls are TRBV4-1 and TRBJ2-7, with TRBD2 matching over 13 bases. Germline V gives CDR1 MGHRA, CDR2 YSYEKL. V was clipped by 0 bases and J by 2 bases; unmatched bases: 10. This CDR3 spans 19 amino acids. The DNA for the CDR3 is TGCGCCAGCAGCCAAGATCTAGCGGGACTAGCGGGACGGGCCTACGAGCAGTACTTC. This gives the protein CASSQDLAGLAGRAYEQYF.

This clone was seen once. J is TRBJ1-1 and V is TRBV7-8; D may be TRBD1 (5 bases). V lost 7 bases, J lost 3 bases, and 12 bases lay in between. Germline CDR1 reads SGHVS; CDR2 reads FQNEAQ. This CDR3 spans 13 amino acids. CDR3 DNA: TGTGCCAGCAACTTCGGGGGGGACACTGAAGCTTTCTTT. This gives the protein CASNFGGDTEAFF.

The genes are TRBV28 and TRBJ2-3, with a tentative D call TRBD1 (5 bases). Germline CDR1 is MDHEN and CDR2 is SYDVKM. The CDR3 runs to 14 residues. V lost 9 bases and J lost 8, with 21 bases in between. The CDR3 bases are TGTGCCAGTTACCGAGCAGGGATTAGGGCTACGCAGTATTTT. Translated: CASYRAGIRATQYF.

This rearrangement joins TRBV5-6 to TRBJ1-2; 8 bases agree with TRBD1. CDR3 length: 15 residues. CDR1 is SGHDT and CDR2 is YYEEEE in the germline V gene. J was trimmed by 2 bases and V by 0 bases; bases with no gene match: 3. The CDR3 is CASSLDRGINYGYTF. In nucleotides, the CDR3 is TGTGCCAGCAGCTTGGACAGGGGGATAAACTATGGCTACACCTTC.

This clone has more than one count but fewer than ten. The chain is built from TRBV30 and TRBJ1-2, with 7 bases fitting TRBD1. CDR3 size: 13 residues. The germline gives CDR1 GTSNPN, CDR2 SVGIG (reference sequence). V shed 7 bases, J shed 3 bases, and the junction held 8 bases outside the gene matches. This CDR3 is CAFSLGTDYGYTF. The CDR3, as DNA: TGTGCCTTCAGCCTCGGGACAGACTATGGCTACACCTTC. Combining the CDR3 with reference TRBV30 and TRBJ1-2 gives the whole variable domain SQTIHQWPATLVQPVGSPLSLECTVEGTSNPNLYWYRQAAGRGLQLLFYSVGIGQISSEVPQNLSASRPQDRQFILSSKKLLLSDSGFYLCAFSLGTDYGYTFGSGTRLTVV.

This clone was seen a single time. This chain links TRBV9 with TRBJ2-1; tentative D call: TRBD1 (6 bases). This CDR3 has 16 amino acids. Per germline, CDR1 SGDLS and CDR2 YYNGEE. The ends were cut back, 0 bases at V and 6 bases at J, with 16 bases in the middle. CDR3 sequence reads: CASSVDRGGYFNEQFF. Here the CDR3 DNA reads TGTGCCAGCAGCGTAGATAGAGGGGGTTATTTCAATGAGCAGTTCTTC.

This sequence joins TRBV13 and TRBJ2-7, with TRBD2 matching over 9 bases. There are 16 residues in the CDR3. Per the germline V gene, CDR1 is PRHDT and CDR2 is FYEKMQ (reference sequence). Trimming took 5 bases from V and 4 from J; bases not matched to a gene: 12. The CDR3 DNA reads TGTGCCAGCAGCCAAGGGGGCCTAGCGGGAACATACGAGCAGTACTTC. This translates into CASSQGGLAGTYEQYF.

This chain uses TRBV7-8 with TRBJ1-2, with D uncertain. Germline assignment: CDR1 SGHVS and CDR2 FQNEAQ. This CDR3 comprises 12 residues. V lost 0 bases and J 7 bases, leaving 6 bases between the germline ends. The CDR3 reads CASSLAGVGYTF. The CDR3 DNA is TGTGCCAGCAGCTTAGCCGGGGTTGGCTACACCTTC.

This clone was counted only a few times. This chain uses TRBV4-2 with TRBJ2-5; no definite D call. Germline V gene lookup returns CDR1 LGHNA and CDR2 YNFKEQ. Deletions cut 0 bases from V and 2 bases from J, with 10 bases between. This CDR3 comprises 15 residues. CDR3 coding DNA: TGTGCCAGCAGCCAAGAGATGGCGCAGCAAGAGACCCAGTACTTC. Translating it yields CASSQEMAQQETQYF.

This chain joins TRBV2 and TRBJ1-2, with D hard to call. The CDR3 consists of 12 residues. Trimming took 3 bases from V and 5 from J, leaving 7 bases between them. Germline V CDR1 and CDR2: SNHLY, FYNNEI. The CDR3 bases are TGTGCCAGCAGTGACATGTGGTATGGCTACACCTTC. Translation gives CASSDMWYGYTF. The full variable domain, its missing parts supplied by reference TRBV2 and TRBJ1-2, is EPEVTQTPSHQVTQMGQEVILRCVPISNHLYFYWYRQILGQKVEFLVSFYNNEISEKSEIFDDQFSVERPDGSNFTLKIRSTKLEDSAMYFCASSDMWYGYTFGSGTRLTVV.

V usage is TRBV5-4 and J usage is TRBJ2-7; 7 bases map to TRBD2. CDR1 and CDR2 from the germline V gene are SGHNT and YYREEE (reference sequence). The CDR3 covers 13 residues. V shed 2 bases, J shed 5 bases, and the junction held 4 bases outside the gene matches. CDR3 loop: CASSFGRFDEQYF. The CDR3 DNA reads TGTGCCAGCAGCTTCGGGAGGTTCGACGAGCAGTACTTC.

The rearrangement joins TRBV6-5 to TRBJ1-6, with TRBD1 matching 7 bases. J gave up 7 bases and V 5 bases, and 5 bases lay outside the gene matches. This CDR3 region has 14 residues. Germline CDR1 MNHEY, CDR2 SVGAGI. CDR3 in DNA: TGTGCCAGCAGTCGGGACAGCCCAAATTCACCCCTCCACTTT. Its protein is CASSRDSPNSPLHF.

This rearrangement joins TRBV4-1 to TRBJ2-2, with a possible D match to TRBD2 (5 bases). With 5 bases removed from V and 9 bases from J, the gap between germline ends came to 25 bases. Germline CDR1 MGHRA, CDR2 YSYEKL. The CDR3 length is 17 residues. For the CDR3, the DNA is TGCGCCAGCAGCTACCTCGCGTCGGCTAGCCCCCCCCGGGAGCTGTTTTTT. Its translation is CASSYLASASPPRELFF.

For this clone: One end of the junction is discordant with germline, which a read error may explain. The chain recombines TRBV11-3 with TRBJ1-5; 8 bases agree with TRBD1. CDR3 size: 16 residues. Germline values: CDR1 SGHNT, CDR2 YENEEA. Here the CDR3 reads CCIIPGTGDSNQPQHF. CDR3 nucleotide sequence: TGCTGCATTATACCGGGGACAGGCGATAGCAATCAGCCCCAGCATTTT.

The J gene is TRBJ1-2, the V gene TRBV5-1; D is perhaps TRBD1 (6 bases). Between the trimmed V and J ends, which lost 0 bases and 1 base, there was a span of 10 bases. The length of the CDR3 is 15 residues. Per the germline V gene, CDR1 is SGHRS and CDR2 is YFSETQ. The CDR3 loop is CASSLGWTDNYGYTF. The CDR3 coding sequence is TGCGCCAGCAGCTTGGGGTGGACAGATAACTATGGCTACACCTTC.

This sequence joins TRBV7-9 and TRBJ2-3; D remains unclear. CDR1 and CDR2 (germline): SEHNR, FQNEAQ (reference sequence). Trimming left V 4 bases short and J 2 bases short, with 10 bases between. CDR3 length: 14 amino acids. DNA for the CDR3: TGTGCCAGCAGCTCCAACCTAGTCACAGATACGCAGTATTTT. This encodes CASSSNLVTDTQYF.

A note on this clone: The germline gene is not matched at one end of the junction; a read error may be the cause. The chain carries TRBV11-2 and TRBJ2-1; 8 nucleotides align to TRBD2. The CDR3 runs to 16 residues. Per the germline V gene, CDR1 is SGHAT and CDR2 is FQNNGV. CDR3 sequence (DNA): TGTGCCAGCAGCCTAGAGTTCGGGAGGGTCGACAATGAGCAGTTCTTC. Translating it yields CASSLEFGRVDNEQFF.

CDR3 in DNA: TGTGCCAGCACGGGACTTACAGATACGCAGTATTTT. Translating it yields CASTGLTDTQYF. This chain links TRBV5-6 with TRBJ2-3; a weak D match, TRBD2 (6 bases). The germline CDR1 and CDR2 sequences are SGHDT and YYEEEE. This CDR3 spans 12 amino acids. V lost 6 bases and J lost 3, with 8 bases in between.

This clone was recorded a few times. The J gene is TRBJ2-7, the V gene TRBV29-1; TRBD1 is a possible D gene (5 bases). V dropped 1 base and J dropped 4 bases, with 11 bases sitting between them. The germline V gene has CDR1 SQVTM and CDR2 ANQGSEA. CDR3 length: 13 amino acids. As DNA, the CDR3 is TGCAGCGTTGAAGCGGGCAGGGAATACGAGCAGTACTTC. Its protein is CSVEAGREYEQYF.